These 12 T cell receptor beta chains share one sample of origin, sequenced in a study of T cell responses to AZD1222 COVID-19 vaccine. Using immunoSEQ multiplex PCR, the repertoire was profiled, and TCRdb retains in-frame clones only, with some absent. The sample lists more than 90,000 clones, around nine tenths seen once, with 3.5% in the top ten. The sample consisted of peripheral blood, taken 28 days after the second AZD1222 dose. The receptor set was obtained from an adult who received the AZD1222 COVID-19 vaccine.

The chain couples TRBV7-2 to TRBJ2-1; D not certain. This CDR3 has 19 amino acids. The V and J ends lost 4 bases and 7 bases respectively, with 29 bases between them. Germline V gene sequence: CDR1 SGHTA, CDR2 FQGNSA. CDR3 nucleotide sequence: TGTGCCAGCAGCTCCATAGTGGGGATTCTGGCAACGACAAGGAATGAGCAGTTCTTC. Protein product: CASSSIVGILATTRNEQFF.

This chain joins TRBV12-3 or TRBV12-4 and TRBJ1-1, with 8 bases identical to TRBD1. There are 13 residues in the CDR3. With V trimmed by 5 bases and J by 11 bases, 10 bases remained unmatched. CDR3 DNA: TGTGCCAGCAGTGTCCCCGGGACAGGCCATGCTTTCTTT. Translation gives CASSVPGTGHAFF.

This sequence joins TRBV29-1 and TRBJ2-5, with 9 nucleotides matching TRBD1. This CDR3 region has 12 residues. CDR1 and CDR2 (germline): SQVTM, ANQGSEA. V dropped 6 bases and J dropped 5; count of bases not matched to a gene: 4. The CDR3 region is CSVVGQGETQYF. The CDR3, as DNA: TGCAGCGTCGTTGGACAGGGGGAGACCCAGTACTTC.

For the CDR3, the DNA is TGTGCCACCAGTGACCAACAGGGAGGGCGTCGCGGGAGGGCCTACAATGAGCAGTTCTTC. This sequence encodes CATSDQQGGRRGRAYNEQFF. The J gene is TRBJ2-1, the V gene TRBV24-1, with 9 bases identical to TRBD2. Trimming removed 4 bases from V and 2 bases from J; junction bases left unmatched: 17. CDR3 length: 20 amino acids. Germline V gene data show CDR1 as KGHDR and CDR2 as SFDVKD.

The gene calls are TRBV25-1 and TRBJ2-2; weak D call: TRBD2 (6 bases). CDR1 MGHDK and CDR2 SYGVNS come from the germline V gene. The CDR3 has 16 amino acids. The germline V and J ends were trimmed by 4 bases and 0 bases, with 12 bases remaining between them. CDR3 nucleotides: TGTGCCAGCAGTGGCCGGGAGAACTCGAACACCGGGGAGCTGTTTTTT. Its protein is CASSGRENSNTGELFF.

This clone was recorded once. The CDR3 spells CASSIALTTTDTQYF. DNA for the CDR3: TGTGCCAGTAGTATAGCCCTTACCACCACCGATACGCAGTATTTT. The rearrangement joins TRBV19 to TRBJ2-3; the D is unclear. Germline assignment: CDR1 LNHDA and CDR2 SQIVND (reference sequence). The CDR3 runs to 15 residues. V was clipped by 1 base and J by 6 bases, with 14 bases between them.

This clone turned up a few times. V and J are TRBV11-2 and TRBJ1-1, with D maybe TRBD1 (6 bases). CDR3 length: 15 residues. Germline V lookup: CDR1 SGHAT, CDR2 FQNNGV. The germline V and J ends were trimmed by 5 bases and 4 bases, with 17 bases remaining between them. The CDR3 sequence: CASSLNRAGGTEAFF. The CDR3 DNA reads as TGTGCCAGCAGCCTAAACAGGGCTGGGGGCACTGAAGCTTTCTTT.

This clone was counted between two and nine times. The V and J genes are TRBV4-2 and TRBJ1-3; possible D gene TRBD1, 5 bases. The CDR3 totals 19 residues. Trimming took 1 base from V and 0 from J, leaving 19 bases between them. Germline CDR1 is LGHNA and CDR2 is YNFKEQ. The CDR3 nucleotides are TGTGCCAGCAGCCAAGGAGAGGGAAGACAGCTACGCTCTGGAAACACCATATATTTT. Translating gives CASSQGEGRQLRSGNTIYF.

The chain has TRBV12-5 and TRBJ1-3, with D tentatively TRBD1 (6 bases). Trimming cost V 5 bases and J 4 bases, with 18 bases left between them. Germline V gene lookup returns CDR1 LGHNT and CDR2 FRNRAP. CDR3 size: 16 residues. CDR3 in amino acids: CASGPPGGLFGNTIYF. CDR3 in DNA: TGTGCTAGTGGTCCGCCGGGGGGGCTGTTCGGAAACACCATATATTTT.

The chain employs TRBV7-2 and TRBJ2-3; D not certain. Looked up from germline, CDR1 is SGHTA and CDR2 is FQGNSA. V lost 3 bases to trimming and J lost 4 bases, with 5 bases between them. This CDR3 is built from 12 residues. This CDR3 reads CASSFVSDTQYF. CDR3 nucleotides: TGTGCCAGCAGCTTCGTTTCAGATACGCAGTATTTT.

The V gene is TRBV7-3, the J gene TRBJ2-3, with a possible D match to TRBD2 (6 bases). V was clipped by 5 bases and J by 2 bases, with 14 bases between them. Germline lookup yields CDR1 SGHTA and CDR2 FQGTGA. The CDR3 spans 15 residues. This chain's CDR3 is CASSLQTSLTDTQYF. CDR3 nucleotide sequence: TGTGCCAGCAGCCTGCAGACTAGTCTCACAGATACGCAGTATTTT.

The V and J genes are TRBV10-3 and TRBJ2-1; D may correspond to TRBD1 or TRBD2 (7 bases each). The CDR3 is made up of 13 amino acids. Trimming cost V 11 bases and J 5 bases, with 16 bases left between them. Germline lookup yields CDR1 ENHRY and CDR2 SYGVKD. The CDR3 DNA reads TGTGCCGCCAGGGGGGGAGGGGACAATGAGCAGTTCTTC. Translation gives CAARGGGDNEQFF.